This T cell receptor (beta chain) was recorded in a study of T cells in tuberculosis (dated by TCRdb to between 2018 and 2020). Background for the entire study: In the study, CD1B tetramers and high-throughput TCR immunosequencing were combined to characterize T cells specific for the mycobacterial lipid antigen glucose monomycolate (GMM). In a South African clinical cohort, IGRA-negative adolescents, IGRA-positive adolescents with latent tuberculosis and adults with active tuberculosis were compared, with 9 to 10 people in each group. PBMC from active tuberculosis patients were archived either before standard anti-tuberculosis treatment began or within 7 days of its start.

TCR libraries were generated with the immunoSEQ multiplex PCR assay, using TCR-beta and/or TCR-alpha/delta assays for each sample. The amplified TCR libraries were sequenced using the Illumina high-throughput platform. The original pipeline was this. Clustering and dimensionality reduction relied on pairwise TCRdist distances among GMM-specific receptors from T cells that were either sorted ex vivo or expanded in vitro. The score assigned to each clinical repertoire was mean NN-distance, meaning the average TCRdist to the nearest 10% of tetramer-positive reference sequences. GEM TCR motif frequency was calculated as the fraction of unique TCRs that matched known GEM sequences in V/J usage and CDR3 length. Linear discriminant analysis with leave-one-out cross-validation, implemented in scikit-learn, was used to classify active tuberculosis. The table was pulled from immuneACCESS by TCRdb, which kept in-frame rearrangements only. Such tables lose some clones; where checked, under half of the loss comes from unresolved V genes, and the rest has no known cause. V and J calls and clone size are given by that table; D and trimming were obtained from the DNA. The sample contains 47,000 or so clones, more than 90% of them found a single time. Clones ranked in the top ten supply approximately 1.5% of the sample.

CDR3 length: 14 amino acids, cysteine to phenylalanine. Kept here is only the CDR3 DNA, which spans 42 bases and is read in frame from base 1. V is clipped by 2 bases and J by 2 bases, and the sequence between their germline boundaries is 13 bases long. From a lookup of the germline V gene, CDR1 and CDR2 are SQVTM and ANQGSEA. Beyond this particular receptor, the publication reports: Active tuberculosis TCR-alpha repertoires showed smaller mean NN-distances to GMM-specific TCRs than IGRA-negative controls, suggesting clonal expansion of these TCRs. Smaller NN-distances were partly driven by shorter CDR3-alpha lengths in active tuberculosis patients, and statistical significance was not reached for the TCR-beta difference. Which clinical samples got chosen depended on the availability of cryopreserved specimens, and the active tuberculosis cases were adults, whereas the controls were adolescents. A classifier using the diverse GMM-specific repertoire reached roughly 89% accuracy (AUROC 0.9 to 0.95), compared with 70% to 75% accuracy using GEM motif frequencies.

This clone came up once. The antigen it binds to is not known. Per-nucleotide qualities are absent, and no much larger clonotype sits a single base away. Reading the label with the study, this specimen's time point is: new active TB diagnosis, blood taken before or within 7 days of starting treatment. Patients with active tuberculosis were defined as newly diagnosed, HIV-seronegative South African adults aged 18 years or older. Confirmation of active tuberculosis was obtained by positive sputum smear microscopy and/or positive M. tuberculosis culture. Immunosequencing was performed on unsorted cryopreserved PBMC, with 95,000 to 100,000 T cells per clinical donor covered on average.

This receptor chain uses TRBV29-1 and TRBJ2-7; TRBD2 is a weak D gene call, 6 bases matching. Sequenced material: PBMCs, taken at tuberculosis diagnosis. The clonotype was recovered from an adult with tuberculosis. Read as DNA, the sequence is TGCAGCGTTGAAACGGGACTTTCTACCTACGAGCAGTACTTC. This codes for CSVETGLSTYEQYF.